This T cell receptor (beta chain) was sequenced in a study of blood T cell repertoires in COVID-19. Profiled with immunoSEQ multiplex PCR; TCRdb holds only in-frame clones, not every one. The table includes over 200,000 clones, around 89% detected once. This CDR3 is built from 16 residues. CDR1 is SGHAT and CDR2 is FQNNGV in the germline V gene. V was pared by 6 bases and J by 1 base, with 11 bases of the junction left unmatched. The receptor's source is a woman in her forties who had recovered from COVID-19. Sequencing input: peripheral blood. This chain uses TRBV11-2 with TRBJ1-2, with TRBD1 identical over 7 bases. CDR3 nucleotide sequence: TGTGCCAGCAGAAATACAGGGGCGGCTGGTAACTATGGCTACACCTTC. This codes for CASRNTGAAGNYGYTF. Together with reference TRBV11-2 and TRBJ1-2, the CDR3 gives the full variable domain: EAGVAQSPRYKIIEKRQSVAFWCNPISGHATLYWYQQILGQGPKLLIQFQNNGVVDDSQLPKDRFSAERLKGVDSTLKIQPAKLEDSAVYLCASRNTGAAGNYGYTFGSGTRLTVV.